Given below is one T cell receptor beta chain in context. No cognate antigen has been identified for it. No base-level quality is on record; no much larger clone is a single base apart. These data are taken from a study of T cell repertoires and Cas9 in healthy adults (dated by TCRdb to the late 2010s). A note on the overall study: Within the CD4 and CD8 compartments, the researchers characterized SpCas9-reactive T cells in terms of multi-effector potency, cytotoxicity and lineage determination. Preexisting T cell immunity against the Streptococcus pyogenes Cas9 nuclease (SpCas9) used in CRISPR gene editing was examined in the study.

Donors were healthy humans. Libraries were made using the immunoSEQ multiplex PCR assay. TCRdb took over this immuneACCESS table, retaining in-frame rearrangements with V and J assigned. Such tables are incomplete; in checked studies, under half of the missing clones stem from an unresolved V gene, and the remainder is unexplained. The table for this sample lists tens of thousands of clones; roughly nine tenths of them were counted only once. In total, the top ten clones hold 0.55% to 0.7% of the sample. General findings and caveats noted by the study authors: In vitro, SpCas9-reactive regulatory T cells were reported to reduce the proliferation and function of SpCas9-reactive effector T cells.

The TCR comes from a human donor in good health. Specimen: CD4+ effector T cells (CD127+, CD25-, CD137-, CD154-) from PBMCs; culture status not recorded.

Read as DNA, the sequence is TGTGCCAGTAGTATGGAAACAGCGCTCCTAGCCAAAAACATTCAGTACTTC. It is translated as CASSMETALLAKNIQYF. This sequence uses TRBV19 and TRBJ2-4; the D gene lacks a confident call. V loses 3 bases, J loses 0 bases, and the germline ends lie 15 bases apart. CDR3 length: 17 amino acids, cysteine to phenylalanine. CDR3 DNA only is kept here, 51 bases in frame from base 1. The germline V gene (reference sequence) specifies LNHDA as CDR1 and SQIVND as CDR2.